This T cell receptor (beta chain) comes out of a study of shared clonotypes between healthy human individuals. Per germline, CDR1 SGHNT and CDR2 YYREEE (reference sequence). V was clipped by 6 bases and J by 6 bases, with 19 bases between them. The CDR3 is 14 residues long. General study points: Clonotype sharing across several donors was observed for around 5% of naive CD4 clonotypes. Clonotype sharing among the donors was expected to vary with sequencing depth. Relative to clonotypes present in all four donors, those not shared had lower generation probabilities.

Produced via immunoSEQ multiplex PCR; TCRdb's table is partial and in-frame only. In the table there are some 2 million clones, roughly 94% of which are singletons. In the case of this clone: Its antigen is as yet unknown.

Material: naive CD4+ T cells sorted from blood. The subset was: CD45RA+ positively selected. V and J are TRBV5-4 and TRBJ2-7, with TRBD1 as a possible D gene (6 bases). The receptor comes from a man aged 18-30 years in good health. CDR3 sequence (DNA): TGTGCCAGCACGGTTGGGGGCGGAAGCGGCGAGCAGTACTTC. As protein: CASTVGGGSGEQYF.